This T cell receptor beta chain stems from a study of blood T cell repertoires in COVID-19. Study-level background: Acute and convalescent COVID-19 specimens originated in the United States, Italy and Spain. Sources were T cells, B-cell-depleted T cells, or PBMCs; the material itself was cDNA or gDNA.

Germline V gene lookup returns CDR1 MGHRA and CDR2 YSYEKL. This CDR3 is built from 17 residues. V shed 0 bases and J shed 4 bases, with 18 bases lying between them. In the original analysis: Researchers report that nucleated cell counts were estimated from reference gene primer amplification. Repertoires were generated with immunoSEQ multiplex PCR, while TCRdb's copy carries only in-frame clones and drops some. V, J and clone size are taken as reported in that table, and D and trimming were inferred from the DNA itself. Counted here are over 130,000 clones, about 80% occurring once; the ten biggest clones make up over 2%.

The chain uses TRBV4-1 and TRBJ2-5; D unclear. The sequence derives from a man aged 65 to 79 with acute or convalescent COVID-19. Sequenced input: peripheral blood. CDR3 nucleotides: TGCGCCAGCAGCCAAGATATGAACTACCGCTATTTAGAGACCCAGTACTTC. As protein: CASSQDMNYRYLETQYF.